Each of the 6 T cell receptor beta chains below was sequenced from the same sample in a study of blood T cell repertoires in COVID-19 (dated by TCRdb to the early 2020s). Library method: the immunoSEQ multiplex PCR assay. As stored in TCRdb, this immuneACCESS dataset retains in-frame rearrangements with V and J assigned. A fraction of the clones does not appear; measured against another copy, unresolved V genes explain less than half of the discrepancy, and the remainder lacks a known reason. This sample holds tens of thousands of clones; 80% to 90% were observed only once. The ten top clones hold more than 5.5% of the sample. The sequenced sample consisted of peripheral blood. The receptors derive from a woman between 50 and 59 years old with acute or convalescent COVID-19.

The chain joins TRBV7-3 to TRBJ2-5, with TRBD1 matching 8 bases. Germline V gives CDR1 SGHTA, CDR2 FQGTGA. V dropped 5 bases and J dropped 4; count of bases not matched to a gene: 3. The CDR3 covers 13 residues. As DNA, the CDR3 is TGTGCCAGCAGCCACGACAGGGGAGAGACCCAGTACTTC. This sequence encodes CASSHDRGETQYF.

J is TRBJ2-5 and V is TRBV9; 7 nucleotides match TRBD1. Germline V gene data show CDR1 as SGDLS and CDR2 as YYNGEE. J lost 3 bases, V lost 1 base, and 9 bases had no gene match. This CDR3 has 16 residues. As DNA, the CDR3 is TGTGCCAGCAGCGTAAAACCCGGGACAGTAGAAGAGACCCAGTACTTC. This encodes CASSVKPGTVEETQYF.

This chain links TRBV18 with TRBJ2-3; D not resolved. This CDR3 contains 15 residues. Germline values: CDR1 KGHSH, CDR2 LQKENI. The germline V and J ends were trimmed by 4 bases and 1 base, with 12 bases remaining between them. The CDR3 is CASSQFGQGTDTQYF. DNA for the CDR3: TGTGCCAGCTCACAATTTGGGCAGGGCACAGATACGCAGTATTTT.

The chain joins TRBV7-9 to TRBJ1-1; no reliable D call. Germline V gene data show CDR1 as SEHNR and CDR2 as FQNEAQ (reference sequence). This CDR3 is 14 amino acids long. V dropped 2 bases and J dropped 2 bases, with 9 bases sitting between them. This CDR3 reads CASSLPRGNTEAFF. For the CDR3, the DNA is TGTGCCAGCAGCTTACCACGGGGAAACACTGAAGCTTTCTTT.

The CDR3, as DNA: TGCGCCAGCAGCTTGGGCGGGGCTCAAGAGACCCAGTACTTC. This gives the protein CASSLGGAQETQYF. V gene TRBV10-2 combines with J gene TRBJ2-5, with D perhaps TRBD2 (6 bases). The CDR3 sequence is 14 residues long. Trimming took off 6 bases at V and 2 bases at J, with 13 bases between the two ends. Germline assignment: CDR1 WSHSY and CDR2 SAAADI.

The chain recombines TRBV5-1 with TRBJ1-3, with a weak D call TRBD1 (5 bases). V was trimmed by 4 bases and J by 3 bases, leaving 17 bases between them. The V gene's germline CDR1 is SGHRS and CDR2 YFSETQ. The CDR3 length is 16 residues. In DNA form, the CDR3 reads TGCGCCAGCAGCCCGGATCCGACAGACGGTGGAAACACCATATATTTT. Translated, it gives CASSPDPTDGGNTIYF.